This passage covers 16 T cell receptor beta chains from one sample sequenced in a study of glioma-infiltrating T cells (dated by TCRdb to the mid-2010s). Sequencing was carried out with an Illumina MiSeq. The iRepertoire nested amplicon-rescue multiplex PCR (arm-PCR) platform was used to amplify TCR alpha and beta CDR3 regions from RNA. The raw public reads went through TCRdb reprocessing: fastp at Q25, MiXCR clone calling, in-frame beta chains kept. Merged by CDR3 protein, the rows form single entries marked with the most common genes and DNA. Recorded for this sample are 150,000 or so distinct CDR3 sequences; 35% to 50% of them occurred a single time. Around 18% of the sample belongs to the ten largest clones. Specimen: glioma tissue, nonneoplastic brain tissue, or PBMCs (not recorded which). The source of these receptors is a human donor with low-grade glioma or glioblastoma, undergoing nonglioma brain surgery, or in good health (not recorded which).

The chain is built from TRBV28 and TRBJ2-7; D gene uncertain. Germline CDR1 is MDHEN and CDR2 is SYDVKM. Trimming left V 5 bases short and J 5 bases short, with 10 bases between. The CDR3 has 12 amino acids. CDR3 amino acids: CASSALRDEQYF. The DNA for the CDR3 is TGTGCCAGCAGTGCTCTCCGGGACGAGCAGTACTTC.

The chain recombines TRBV24-1 with TRBJ2-4, with a possible D match to TRBD2 (6 bases). Trimming cost V 2 bases and J 13 bases, with 17 bases left between them. Looked up from germline, CDR1 is KGHDR and CDR2 is SFDVKD. The CDR3 has 14 amino acids. The CDR3 DNA is TGTGCCACCAGTGATTACGGGACTCCCAATGAGCAGTACTTC. It translates to CATSDYGTPNEQYF.

About this clonotype: The junction departs from the called germline gene at one end, perhaps through a read error. The rearrangement joins TRBV15 to TRBJ1-5; 9 positions agree with TRBD1. The CDR3 spans 16 residues. Germline assignment: CDR1 LNHNV and CDR2 YYDKDF (reference sequence). Here the CDR3 reads CATSRAITGGNQPQDF. The CDR3 nucleotides read TGTGCCACCAGCAGAGCCATAACAGGGGGCAATCAGCCCCAGGATTTT.

This clonotype was found a few times. This rearrangement joins TRBV12-3 or TRBV12-4 to TRBJ1-1, with a tentative D call TRBD1 (5 bases). This CDR3 has 14 amino acids. The V and J ends lost 3 bases and 4 bases respectively, with 12 bases between them. CDR3 protein: CASSFSGMGTEAFF. CDR3 in DNA: TGTGCCAGCAGTTTCTCAGGGATGGGCACTGAAGCTTTCTTT.

This sequence joins TRBV27 and TRBJ2-1; possibly TRBD1 for D (5 bases). The germline V gene encodes CDR1 MNHEY and CDR2 SMNVEV (reference sequence). CDR3 length: 13 residues. Trimming left V 3 bases short and J 6 bases short, with 9 bases between. CDR3 amino acids: CASSFEGANEQFF. In DNA, the CDR3 is TGTGCCAGCAGTTTTGAAGGGGCCAATGAGCAGTTCTTC.

This chain uses TRBV30 with TRBJ2-3; the D is unclear. V lost 3 bases, J lost 6 bases, and 10 bases lay in between. CDR3 length: 12 amino acids. Germline V gene lookup returns CDR1 GTSNPN and CDR2 SVGIG (reference sequence). The CDR3 bases are TGTGCCTGGAGGCCTATCTTCGATACGCAGTATTTT. Translation: CAWRPIFDTQYF. The complete variable domain, with remaining parts taken from reference TRBV30 and TRBJ2-3, reads SQTIHQWPATLVQPVGSPLSLECTVEGTSNPNLYWYRQAAGRGLQLLFYSVGIGQISSEVPQNLSASRPQDRQFILSSKKLLLSDSGFYLCAWRPIFDTQYFGPGTRLTVL.

This clonotype was picked up a small number of times. This chain uses TRBV18 with TRBJ2-1, with D uncertain. Germline CDR1 and CDR2: KGHSH and LQKENI. V was trimmed by 5 bases and J by 3 bases, leaving 8 bases between them. The CDR3 sequence is 13 residues long. The DNA of the CDR3 is TGTGCCAGCTCAGTACAGAGCTACAATGAGCAGTTCTTC. Encoded protein: CASSVQSYNEQFF.

V and J are TRBV24-1 and TRBJ2-3; 9 nucleotides agree with TRBD2. CDR3 length: 14 residues. The J segment lost 4 bases and the V segment lost 10 bases, leaving 8 bases of the junction unmatched. The germline CDR1 and CDR2 sequences are KGHDR and SFDVKD. CDR3 DNA sequence: TGTGCCACAGGGGTAGCGGGAGCCGCAGATACGCAGTATTTT. This encodes CATGVAGAADTQYF.

The gene calls are TRBV27 and TRBJ2-3, with a weak D call TRBD1 (6 bases). The ends were cut back, 7 bases at V and 3 bases at J, with 14 bases in the middle. CDR3 length equals 14 residues. The germline CDR1 and CDR2 sequences are MNHEY and SMNVEV (reference sequence). The CDR3, as DNA: TGTGCCAGCACCACAGCCGGACAGACAGATACGCAGTATTTT. This codes for CASTTAGQTDTQYF.

For the CDR3, the DNA is TGTGCCAGCAGCTGGACAGGCTCCTATGGCTACACCTTC. Translation gives CASSWTGSYGYTF. The rearrangement links TRBV27 to TRBJ1-2, with 7 positions matching TRBD1. This CDR3 region has 13 residues. The V gene's germline CDR1 is MNHEY and CDR2 SMNVEV (reference sequence). Trimming removed 6 bases from V and 4 bases from J; junction bases left unmatched: 5.

A few counts support this clonotype. The V gene is TRBV27, the J gene TRBJ1-1, with unresolved D. Trimming removed 8 bases from V and 1 base from J, with 11 bases in between. The CDR3 runs 13 residues. The germline V gene encodes CDR1 MNHEY and CDR2 SMNVEV (reference sequence). CDR3 nucleotide sequence: TGTGCCAGCTCCGATGGACCGAACACTGAAGCTTTCTTT. As protein: CASSDGPNTEAFF.

J is TRBJ1-2 and V is TRBV19; 7 nucleotides agree with TRBD1. CDR1 and CDR2 (germline): LNHDA, SQIVND (reference sequence). The length of the CDR3 is 16 residues. V dropped 6 bases and J dropped 0; count of bases not matched to a gene: 10. CDR3 loop: CASRSDRVNTNYGYTF. CDR3 coding DNA: TGTGCCAGTAGATCCGACAGGGTCAATACTAACTATGGCTACACCTTC.

The sample holds a few counts of this clonotype. This sequence joins TRBV28 and TRBJ2-3; a weak D match, TRBD2 (5 bases). Germline V gene lookup returns CDR1 MDHEN and CDR2 SYDVKM. The CDR3 runs to 14 residues. V dropped 6 bases and J dropped 1 base, with 11 bases sitting between them. The CDR3 sequence is CASRGWGGTDTQYF. CDR3 coding DNA: TGTGCCAGCAGAGGGTGGGGAGGCACAGATACGCAGTATTTT.

This sequence joins TRBV28 and TRBJ2-5; unclear D gene. Trimming removed 4 bases from V and 2 bases from J, with 14 bases in between. The CDR3 is made up of 15 amino acids. Germline lookup yields CDR1 MDHEN and CDR2 SYDVKM. CDR3 protein: CASSSQITVQETQYF. The CDR3 coding sequence is TGTGCCAGCAGTTCCCAGATTACGGTACAAGAGACCCAGTACTTC.

This clonotype was seen only a few times. The CDR3 is CASSWSRASDETQYF. The CDR3 region has the DNA TGTGCCAGCAGTTGGTCCCGGGCTAGCGATGAGACCCAGTACTTC. V usage is TRBV6-1 and J usage is TRBJ2-5, with D possibly TRBD2 on 6 matching bases. V was trimmed by 5 bases and J by 5 bases, leaving 18 bases between them. The germline CDR1 and CDR2 sequences are MNHNS and SASEGT. The CDR3 contains 15 residues.

V and J are TRBV20-1 and TRBJ2-1; 10 bases agree with TRBD2. The CDR3 is 14 residues long. After removal of 7 bases from V and 4 bases from J, the junction contained 7 bases not matched to a gene. Germline V lookup: CDR1 DFQATT, CDR2 SNEGSKA (reference sequence). The CDR3 protein is CSVQREGPYNEQFF. The CDR3 DNA reads as TGCAGTGTCCAGCGGGAGGGTCCGTACAATGAGCAGTTCTTC.